The rows below give T cell receptor beta chains drawn from one sample of a study of T-cell memory formation after mild COVID-19. TCRdb processed the 5' RACE reads anew with MiXCR; each CDR3 protein has one entry. The table shows over 30,000 distinct CDR3 sequences, with roughly 10% occurring only once. Sequencing was done on a sample of PBMCs or a T cell subset sorted from them (not recorded which). All receptors derive from a man younger than 35 who had mild COVID-19 (a few samples of this study predate the infection). Cell type and time point are not known. CDR3s include the opening cysteine and the closing phenylalanine or tryptophan. The D gene is left open where the match is weak. The size entry is marked missing in some rows and otherwise reads once, few, many or a size class.

J | D | size | V | DNA | CDR3
TRBJ2-1 | TRBD2 | medium-sized | TRBV28 | TGTGCCAGCAGTTTATCGGGGGGGAATGAGCAGTTCTTC | CASSLSGGNEQFF
TRBJ2-1 | TRBD2 | . | TRBV7-9 | TGTGCCAGCAGCCCCAGCGGGAGGGCAATGAATGAGCAGTTCTTC | CASSPSGRAMNEQFF
TRBJ1-2 | . | many | TRBV11-2 | TGTGCCAGCAGCTTAGGGACCGGGGATGGCTACACCTTC | CASSLGTGDGYTF
TRBJ2-6 | . | many | TRBV12-3/TRBV12-4 | TGTGCCAGCAGCCTGTCTTCCTCTGGGGCCAACGTCCTGACTTTC | CASSLSSSGANVLTF
TRBJ2-4 | . | many | TRBV7-2 | TGTGCCAGCAGCTTAGCCCCTAGCGAAAACATTCAGTACTTC | CASSLAPSENIQYF
TRBJ2-3 | . | many | TRBV19 | TGTGCCAGTAGTCGTTTGGGGGAAGCCCGCACAGATACGCAGTATTTT | CASSRLGEARTDTQYF
TRBJ2-1 | TRBD2 | many | TRBV4-2 | TGTGCCAGCAGCCAAGATACCGCGGGGGGATGGGTAAATGAGCAGTTCTTC | CASSQDTAGGWVNEQFF
TRBJ2-3 | TRBD2 | . | TRBV9 | TGTGCCAGCAGCGCAACTCTAAGCGGGGCAGATACGCAGTATTTT | CASSATLSGADTQYF
TRBJ2-7 | TRBD1 | many | TRBV6-5 | TGTGCCAGCCTGACCTACAGGGGCGACTTCTCCGAGCAGTACTTC | CASLTYRGDFSEQYF
TRBJ2-7 | . | . | TRBV27 | TGTGCCAGCAGTTTATCTGGGGAGCAGTACTTC | CASSLSGEQYF